The 18 T cell receptor beta chains below were found in one sample sequenced in a study of blood T cell repertoires in COVID-19. Data came from immunoSEQ multiplex PCR; TCRdb stores just in-frame clones and leaves some out. Of about 180,000 clones listed, 65% to 90% were seen once; the top ten hold 1.5%. Sequencing used peripheral blood. These receptors came from a human donor in a cohort sampled during active COVID-19.

This clone was recorded only once. The chain combines TRBV12-5 with TRBJ2-5; the match to TRBD1 covers 8 bases. The CDR3 runs 16 residues. Germline V CDR1 and CDR2: LGHNT, FRNRAP. The V segment lost 1 base and the J segment 5 bases; nucleotides outside the gene matches: 9. The CDR3 coding sequence is TGTGCTAGTGGTTTGGGGGAGACAGGGGTATGGGAGACCCAGTACTTC. It codes for CASGLGETGVWETQYF.

The chain carries TRBV5-1 and TRBJ1-1; 8 nucleotides match TRBD1. From germline, CDR1 is SGHRS and CDR2 YFSETQ. Losses at the gene ends were 5 bases for V and 5 bases for J; bases not matched to a gene: 14. The length of the CDR3 is 16 residues. CDR3: CASRWVTSGGGTEAFF. In nucleotides, the CDR3 is TGCGCCAGCAGGTGGGTCACCTCAGGGGGCGGGACTGAAGCTTTCTTT.

V gene TRBV5-1 combines with J gene TRBJ2-5; 11 positions match TRBD1. V trimming: 4 bases; J trimming: 3 bases; junction bases outside the gene matches: 8. CDR1 and CDR2 from the germline V gene are SGHRS and YFSETQ. This CDR3 has 16 amino acids. Written as DNA, the CDR3 is TGCGCCAGCAGCATTTCCGGGACAGGGGGGGAAGAGACCCAGTACTTC. Its protein product is CASSISGTGGEETQYF.

The rearrangement uses TRBV3-1 (or the pseudogene TRBV3-2) and TRBJ1-2; D is unresolved. This CDR3 region has 14 residues. Trimming left V 6 bases short and J 4 bases short, with 15 bases between. Looked up from germline, CDR1 is LGHDT and CDR2 is YNNKEL (reference sequence). The chain's CDR3 is CASSYTERVYGYTF. The CDR3 bases are TGTGCCAGCAGTTACACGGAGCGGGTCTATGGCTACACCTTC.

V gene TRBV2 combines with J gene TRBJ1-5; the D gene is possibly TRBD1 (6 bases). Germline V CDR1 and CDR2: SNHLY, FYNNEI. Trimming took 0 bases from V and 10 from J, leaving 16 bases between them. CDR3 length equals 15 residues. CDR3 coding DNA: TGTGCCAGCAGTGAAGCCCCAGGGGCCTTCTACCCCCAGCATTTT. Translating gives CASSEAPGAFYPQHF.

V usage is TRBV13 and J usage is TRBJ2-5, with TRBD1 identical over 8 bases. Germline V lookup: CDR1 PRHDT, CDR2 FYEKMQ (reference sequence). Unmatched junction bases numbered 3, after V lost 1 base and J lost 2 bases. This CDR3 comprises 15 residues. The CDR3 here is CASSLADRVQETQYF. CDR3 coding DNA: TGTGCCAGCAGCTTAGCGGACAGGGTGCAAGAGACCCAGTACTTC.

CDR3 sequence: CASSPGTSGDEQYF. CDR3 DNA sequence: TGTGCCAGCAGCCCAGGGACTAGCGGGGACGAGCAGTACTTC. The V gene is TRBV4-2, the J gene TRBJ2-7; 13 nucleotides match TRBD2. Trimming took 4 bases from V and 5 from J; bases not matched to a gene: 2. The CDR3 consists of 14 residues. Germline V CDR1 and CDR2: LGHNA, YNFKEQ.

V and J are TRBV9 and TRBJ2-1; 7 bases align to TRBD2. CDR3 length: 15 amino acids. Per the germline V gene, CDR1 is SGDLS and CDR2 is YYNGEE. The V gene end was trimmed by 1 base and the J gene end by 7 bases; junction bases not matched to a gene: 8. For the CDR3, the DNA is TGTGCCAGCAGCGTAAATCTGGGGGGGATAAATGAGCAGTTCTTC. Translating gives CASSVNLGGINEQFF.

The V call is TRBV4-3, the J call TRBJ2-5, with 7 nucleotides matching TRBD2. The CDR3 has 13 amino acids. J lost 6 bases, V lost 4 bases, and 5 bases had no gene match. Germline V CDR1 and CDR2: LGHNA, YSLEER. The CDR3 loop is CASSPGEGKTQYF. The DNA for the CDR3 is TGCGCCAGCAGCCCCGGGGAGGGGAAGACCCAGTACTTC.

The V gene is TRBV9, the J gene TRBJ2-2; D is undetermined. V lost 2 bases and J lost 7, with 15 bases in between. CDR1 and CDR2 from the germline V gene are SGDLS and YYNGEE. The CDR3 consists of 15 residues. The CDR3, as DNA: TGTGCCAGCAGCGTCACAGCAGCACAACACGGGGAGCTGTTTTTT. It yields the protein CASSVTAAQHGELFF.

This chain connects TRBV21-1 to TRBJ1-6; TRBD1 is the table's D call, not checked against the DNA. TRBV21-1 is a documented pseudogene. The CDR3 has 14 residues. The CDR3 reads CAQFSGTGNSPLHF. As DNA, the CDR3 is TGTGCTCAATTTTCAGGGACAGGTAATTCACCCCTCCACTTT.

J is TRBJ2-7 and V is TRBV2; D is perhaps TRBD2 (5 bases). The germline gives CDR1 SNHLY, CDR2 FYNNEI. CDR3 length equals 14 residues. V lost 7 bases and J lost 3, with 16 bases in between. CDR3 in amino acids: CASNTPESGYEQYF. CDR3 bases: TGTGCCAGCAACACCCCCGAAAGCGGCTACGAGCAGTACTTC.

The chain is built from TRBV7-9 and TRBJ1-1, with D hard to call. Germline values: CDR1 SEHNR, CDR2 FQNEAQ (reference sequence). CDR3 length equals 14 residues. Trimming removed 6 bases from V and 6 bases from J, with 17 bases in between. CDR3 in amino acids: CASRPPAVTAEAFF. CDR3 DNA sequence: TGTGCCAGCAGACCACCAGCGGTCACGGCTGAAGCTTTCTTT.

This clone occurred a few times. The chain combines TRBV9 with TRBJ1-6; possible D gene TRBD1, 5 bases. The V gene's germline CDR1 is SGDLS and CDR2 YYNGEE. Deletions cut 1 base from V and 8 bases from J, with 7 bases between. This CDR3 is built from 13 residues. CDR3 loop: CASSVTGDSPLHF. CDR3 in DNA: TGTGCCAGCAGCGTAACGGGGGATTCACCCCTCCACTTT.

The chain couples TRBV19 to TRBJ2-6, with D possibly matching TRBD2 (5 bases). Germline V gene sequence: CDR1 LNHDA, CDR2 SQIVND (reference sequence). V was trimmed by 3 bases and J by 2 bases, leaving 14 bases between them. CDR3 length equals 17 residues. The CDR3 spells CASSMTSGGTGANVLTF. In DNA form, the CDR3 reads TGTGCCAGTAGTATGACGAGTGGAGGAACTGGGGCCAACGTCCTGACTTTC.

The chain recombines TRBV11-2 with TRBJ2-7, with D maybe TRBD2 (6 bases). The CDR3 runs to 15 residues. The V gene's germline CDR1 is SGHAT and CDR2 FQNNGV. V was trimmed by 2 bases and J by 4 bases, leaving 15 bases between them. This chain's CDR3 is CASSLTLGTEYEQYF. CDR3 nucleotide sequence: TGTGCCAGCAGCTTAACCCTGGGGACTGAATACGAGCAGTACTTC. The whole variable domain, remainder taken from reference TRBV11-2 and TRBJ2-7, is EAGVAQSPRYKIIEKRQSVAFWCNPISGHATLYWYQQILGQGPKLLIQFQNNGVVDDSQLPKDRFSAERLKGVDSTLKIQPAKLEDSAVYLCASSLTLGTEYEQYFGPGTRLTVT.

The chain employs TRBV7-3 and TRBJ1-1; maybe TRBD1 (5 bases). The germline V gene encodes CDR1 SGHTA and CDR2 FQGTGA. The CDR3 is made up of 13 amino acids. Trimming took off 3 bases at V and 5 bases at J, with 10 bases between the two ends. CDR3 DNA sequence: TGTGCCAGCAGCTTGGGGGAGGGGACTGAAGCTTTCTTT. Protein sequence: CASSLGEGTEAFF.

This clone occurred once. V usage is TRBV7-8 and J usage is TRBJ1-2, with D perhaps matching TRBD1 (5 bases). Germline values: CDR1 SGHVS, CDR2 FQNEAQ. V lost 1 base, J lost 1 base, and 7 bases lay in between. This CDR3 has 14 residues. CDR3 in DNA: TGTGCCAGCAGCTTAGACGGGGGTAACTATGGCTACACCTTC. It yields the protein CASSLDGGNYGYTF.